Listed below are T cell receptor beta chains from one sample, sequenced in a study of blood T cell repertoires in COVID-19. This table comes from immunoSEQ multiplex PCR, and its TCRdb copy is limited to in-frame clones, with some not included. Of roughly 140,000 clones in the sample, approximately 80% were seen once. Sequenced material: peripheral blood. These receptors were taken from a man aged 70-80 years who had recovered from COVID-19. Each CDR3 is given without its conserved first and last residue. The D gene is left open where the match is weak.

cdr3_length,d_call,v_call,j_call,cdr3_aa
11,-,TRBV13,TRBJ1-1,ASSYDRITEAF
11,TRBD1,TRBV6-5,TRBJ2-7,ASSYLYRGEQY
12,TRBD1,TRBV19,TRBJ1-4,ASSIGTGPEKLF
13,TRBD2,TRBV19,TRBJ2-1,ASSMRLAGGGEQF
13,TRBD2,TRBV5-1,TRBJ2-5,ASSLLAGDQETQY
12,TRBD2,TRBV19,TRBJ2-7,ASSMQGTSYEQY
11,TRBD2,TRBV10-2,TRBJ2-5,ATLGTRGGTQY
12,TRBD1,TRBV10-1,TRBJ2-3,ASKGQASTDTQY
13,-,TRBV5-6,TRBJ2-3,ASSQTGPSTDTQY
10,-,TRBV19,TRBJ2-7,ASSMSGVEQY
15,-,TRBV28,TRBJ2-1,ASSFPSTSLSYNEQF
13,TRBD2,TRBV18,TRBJ2-1,ASSKLAGDYNEQF
11,-,TRBV19,TRBJ1-1,ASTLPGDTEAF
12,-,TRBV30,TRBJ2-3,AWRSSGAGDTQY
11,-,TRBV7-2,TRBJ2-7,ASSLNPNYEQY
15,TRBD2,TRBV5-1,TRBJ2-1,ASSSGTSGSAPNEQF
9,-,TRBV3-1/TRBV3-2,TRBJ2-7,ASSQAYEQY
11,-,TRBV19,TRBJ1-2,ASSIQGLYGYT
11,-,TRBV30,TRBJ2-1,AWSVLSTSEQF
14,TRBD1,TRBV4-3,TRBJ2-2,ASSQDRTGRTGELF
14,TRBD2,TRBV7-9,TRBJ2-1,ASSPGGGSRGGEQF
11,TRBD1,TRBV18,TRBJ2-7,ASSPQQGSEQY
15,TRBD2,TRBV13,TRBJ2-3,ASSLQTLGGGTDTQY
13,TRBD1,TRBV7-2,TRBJ2-3,ASSLRDSGTDTQY
12,-,TRBV19,TRBJ1-3,ASKATATGNTIY
8,-,TRBV27,TRBJ1-1,ASISTEAF
11,-,TRBV12-3/TRBV12-4,TRBJ1-2,ASSTGLTYGYT
13,-,TRBV9,TRBJ1-3,ASSVAQGVGNTIY
13,TRBD1,TRBV7-9,TRBJ1-1,ASSSTGQGYFGAF
14,-,TRBV19,TRBJ1-5,ASSLKGVWGNQPQH
10,TRBD1,TRBV12-3/TRBV12-4,TRBJ2-1,ASSWDRGEQF